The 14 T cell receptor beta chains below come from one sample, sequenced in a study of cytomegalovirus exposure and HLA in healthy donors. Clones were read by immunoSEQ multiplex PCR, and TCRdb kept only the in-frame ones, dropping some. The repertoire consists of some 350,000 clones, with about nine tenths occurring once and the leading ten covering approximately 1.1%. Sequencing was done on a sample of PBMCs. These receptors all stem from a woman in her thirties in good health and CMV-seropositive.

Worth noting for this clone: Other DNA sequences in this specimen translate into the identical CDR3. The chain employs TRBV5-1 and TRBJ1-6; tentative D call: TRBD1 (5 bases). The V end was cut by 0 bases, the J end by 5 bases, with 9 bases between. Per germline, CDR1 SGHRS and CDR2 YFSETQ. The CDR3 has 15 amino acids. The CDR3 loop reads CASSLEQGNNSPLHF. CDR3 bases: TGCGCCAGCAGCTTGGAGCAGGGAAATAATTCACCCCTCCACTTT.

CDR3 region: CASSGGTVIEVLHF. DNA for the CDR3: TGTGCCAGCAGCGGGGGGACAGTCATAGAGGTCCTCCACTTT. The V call is TRBV5-5, the J call TRBJ1-6, with TRBD1 matching over 7 bases. V was pared by 4 bases and J by 15 bases, with 13 bases of the junction left unmatched. This CDR3 spans 14 amino acids. The V gene's germline CDR1 is SGHKS and CDR2 YYEKEE (reference sequence). Together with reference TRBV5-5 and TRBJ1-6, the CDR3 gives the full variable domain: DAGVTQSPTHLIKTRGQQVTLRCSPISGHKSVSWYQQVLGQGPQFIFQYYEKEERGRGNFPDRFSARQFPNYSSELNVNALLLGDSALYLCASSGGTVIEVLHFGNGTRLTVT.

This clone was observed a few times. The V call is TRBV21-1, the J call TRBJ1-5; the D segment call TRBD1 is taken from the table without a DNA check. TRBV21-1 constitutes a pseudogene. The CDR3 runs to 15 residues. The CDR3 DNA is TGTGCCATCTCGCAAACAGGTTTTCGAAATCAGCCCCAGCATTTT. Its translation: CAISQTGFRNQPQHF.

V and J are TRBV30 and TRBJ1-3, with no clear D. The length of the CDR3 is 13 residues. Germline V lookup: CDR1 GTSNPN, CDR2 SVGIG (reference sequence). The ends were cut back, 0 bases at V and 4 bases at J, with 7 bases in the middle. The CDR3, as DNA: TGTGCCTGGAGTGTTATCATAGGAAACACCATATATTTT. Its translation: CAWSVIIGNTIYF.

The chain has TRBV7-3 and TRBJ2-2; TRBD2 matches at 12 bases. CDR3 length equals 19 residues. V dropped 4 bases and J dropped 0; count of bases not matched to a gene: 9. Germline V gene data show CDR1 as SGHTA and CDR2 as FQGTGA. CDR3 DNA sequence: TGTGCCAGCAGCTCACCCGGGACTAGCGGGCCCTCGAACACCGGGGAGCTGTTTTTT. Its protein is CASSSPGTSGPSNTGELFF.

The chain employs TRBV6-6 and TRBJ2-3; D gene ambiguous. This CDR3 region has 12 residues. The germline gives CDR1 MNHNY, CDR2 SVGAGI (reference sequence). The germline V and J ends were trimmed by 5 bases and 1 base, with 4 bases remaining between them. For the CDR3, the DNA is TGTGCCAGCAGTCGGGGCACAGATACGCAGTATTTT. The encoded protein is CASSRGTDTQYF.

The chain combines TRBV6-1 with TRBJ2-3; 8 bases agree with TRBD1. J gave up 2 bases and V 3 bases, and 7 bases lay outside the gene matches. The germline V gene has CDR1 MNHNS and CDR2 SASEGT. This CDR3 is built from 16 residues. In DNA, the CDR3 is TGTGCCAGCAGTGAGGACAGGGTGAGGTACACAGATACGCAGTATTTT. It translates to CASSEDRVRYTDTQYF.

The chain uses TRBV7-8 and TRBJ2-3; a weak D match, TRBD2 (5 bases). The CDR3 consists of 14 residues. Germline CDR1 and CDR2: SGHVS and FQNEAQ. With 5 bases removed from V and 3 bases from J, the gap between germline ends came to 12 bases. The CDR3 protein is CASSTRTLTDTQYF. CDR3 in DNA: TGTGCCAGCAGCACTCGGACTTTGACAGATACGCAGTATTTT.

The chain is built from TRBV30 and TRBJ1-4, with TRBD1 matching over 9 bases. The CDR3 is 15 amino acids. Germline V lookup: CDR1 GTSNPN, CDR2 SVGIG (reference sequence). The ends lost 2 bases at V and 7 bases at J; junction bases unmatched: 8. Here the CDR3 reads CAWSPQTGGSEKLFF. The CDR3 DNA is TGTGCCTGGAGTCCCCAGACAGGGGGGAGTGAAAAACTGTTTTTT.

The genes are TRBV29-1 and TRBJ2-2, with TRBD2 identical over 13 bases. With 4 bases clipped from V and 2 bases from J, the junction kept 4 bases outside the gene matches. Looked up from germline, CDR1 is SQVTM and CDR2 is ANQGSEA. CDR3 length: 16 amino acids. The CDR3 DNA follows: TGCAGCGTTGTGGGACTAGCGGGACTTAACACCGGGGAGCTGTTTTTT. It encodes CSVVGLAGLNTGELFF.

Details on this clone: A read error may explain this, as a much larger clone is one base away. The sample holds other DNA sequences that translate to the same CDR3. In DNA, the CDR3 is TGTGCCAGCAGCTTGGCCTACGAGCAGTACTTC. Translated, it gives CASSLAYEQYF. The genes are TRBV5-6 and TRBJ2-7; D not resolved. This CDR3 is 11 amino acids long. Trimming cost V 0 bases and J 2 bases, with 0 bases left between them. Germline CDR1 and CDR2: SGHDT and YYEEEE.

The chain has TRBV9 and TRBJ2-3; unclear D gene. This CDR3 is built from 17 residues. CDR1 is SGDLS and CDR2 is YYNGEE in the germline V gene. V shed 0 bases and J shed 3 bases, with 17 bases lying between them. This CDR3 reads CASSVDLGRSLTDTQYF. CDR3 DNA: TGTGCCAGCAGCGTAGATTTGGGCCGATCGCTAACAGATACGCAGTATTTT.

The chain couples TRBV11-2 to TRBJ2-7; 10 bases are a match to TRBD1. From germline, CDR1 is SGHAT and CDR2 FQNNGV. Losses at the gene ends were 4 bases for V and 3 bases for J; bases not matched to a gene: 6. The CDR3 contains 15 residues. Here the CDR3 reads CASSSGQGINYEQYF. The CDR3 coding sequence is TGTGCCAGCAGCTCGGGACAGGGGATTAACTACGAGCAGTACTTC.

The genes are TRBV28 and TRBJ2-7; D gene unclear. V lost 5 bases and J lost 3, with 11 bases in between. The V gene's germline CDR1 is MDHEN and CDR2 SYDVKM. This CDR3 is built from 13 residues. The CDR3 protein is CASSHIDRYEQYF. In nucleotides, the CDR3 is TGTGCCAGCAGTCATATCGACCGCTACGAGCAGTACTTC.